Listed here are 17 T cell receptor beta chains from one sample, sequenced in a study of T cells after yellow fever vaccination. One entry per CDR3 protein, called by TCRdb with MiXCR from the 5' RACE reads. The sample has 450,000 to 550,000 distinct CDR3 sequences, around a fifth seen once. The specimen comprised PBMCs, sampled roughly 20 days after the first yellow fever vaccination. These receptor sequences come from a young man who received the YFV17D yellow fever vaccine.

The chain has TRBV30 and TRBJ2-2, with a weak D call TRBD2 (5 bases). Germline lookup yields CDR1 GTSNPN and CDR2 SVGIG (reference sequence). V lost 4 bases and J lost 7, with 10 bases in between. The CDR3 sequence is 12 residues long. The CDR3 here is CAWTLRVGELFF. Here the CDR3 DNA reads TGTGCCTGGACATTGAGGGTCGGGGAGCTGTTTTTT.

This clonotype was counted many times. The chain carries TRBV6-5 and TRBJ2-7; D remains unclear. The V end lost 4 bases, the J end lost 6 bases, and 13 bases lay between the germline ends. This CDR3 is 13 amino acids long. Per germline, CDR1 MNHEY and CDR2 SVGAGI. The CDR3 DNA follows: TGTGCCAGCAGTTCCTTTCCCCGCAGCGAGCAGTACGTC. Translating gives CASSSFPRSEQYV.

V and J are TRBV18 and TRBJ2-3; D call uncertain. Deletions cut 2 bases from V and 5 bases from J, with 2 bases between. This CDR3 is built from 11 residues. In germline, CDR1 is KGHSH, CDR2 LQKENI. The CDR3: CASSPIDTQYF. Written as DNA, the CDR3 is TGTGCCAGCTCACCAATAGATACGCAGTATTTT.

In its sample, this clonotype was seen a few times. V is TRBV3-1 and J is TRBJ2-1; 8 nucleotides match TRBD2. Trimming at V came to 5 bases and at J to 5 bases, leaving 5 bases not matched to a gene. The CDR3 spans 14 residues. Germline V gene sequence: CDR1 LGHDT, CDR2 YNNKEL (reference sequence). This CDR3 is CASSKSAGDNEQFF. CDR3 nucleotides: TGTGCCAGCAGCAAGTCAGCGGGGGACAATGAGCAGTTCTTC.

This chain joins TRBV25-1 and TRBJ2-4; 7 positions agree with TRBD2. The junction had 9 bases not matched to a gene; V was cut back by 3 bases and J by 7 bases. CDR1 and CDR2 from the germline V gene are MGHDK and SYGVNS. CDR3 length equals 15 residues. The CDR3 nucleotides are TGTGCCAGCAGTGACGGAGGAGCGGGGAAGAACATTCAGTACTTC. Encoded protein: CASSDGGAGKNIQYF.

The gene calls are TRBV4-3 and TRBJ1-5; D is perhaps TRBD1 (5 bases). V lost 1 base and J lost 4, with 11 bases in between. The CDR3 has 15 residues. From germline, CDR1 is LGHNA and CDR2 YSLEER. The CDR3 sequence: CASSQGTLRNQPQHF. The CDR3 DNA is TGCGCCAGCAGCCAAGGGACACTAAGGAATCAGCCCCAGCATTTT.

As for this clonotype: A much larger clone lies one base from this, so it may be a read error. The chain recombines TRBV11-2 with TRBJ2-2; TRBD2 is a possible D gene (5 bases). Germline assignment: CDR1 SGHAT and CDR2 FQNNGV. This CDR3 is built from 13 residues. Trimming took off 0 bases at V and 6 bases at J, with 5 bases between the two ends. The CDR3 nucleotides read TGTGCCAGCAGCTTAGAGGAGGCCGGGGAGCTGTTTTTT. Residues: CASSLEEAGELFF. The full variable domain, its missing parts supplied by reference TRBV11-2 and TRBJ2-2, is EAGVAQSPRYKIIEKRQSVAFWCNPISGHATLYWYQQILGQGPKLLIQFQNNGVVDDSQLPKDRFSAERLKGVDSTLKIQPAKLEDSAVYLCASSLEEAGELFFGEGSRLTVL.

The chain joins TRBV4-3 to TRBJ1-2, with 8 bases lining up with TRBD1. V lost 0 bases, J lost 4 bases, and 10 bases stayed unmatched. This CDR3 is built from 17 residues. CDR1 and CDR2 (germline): LGHNA, YSLEER. CDR3 protein: CASSQERTGLQSYGYTF. In DNA form, the CDR3 reads TGCGCCAGCAGCCAAGAAAGGACAGGGCTCCAATCCTATGGCTACACCTTC.

This clonotype has only a few counts. The rearrangement uses TRBV6-1 and TRBJ2-3; the match to TRBD2 covers 10 bases. With V trimmed by 6 bases and J by 3 bases, 9 bases remained unmatched. The CDR3 extends over 16 amino acids. The germline gives CDR1 MNHNS, CDR2 SASEGT. CDR3 sequence reads: CASSRPASGGTDTQYF. The CDR3 coding sequence is TGTGCCAGCAGCCGCCCGGCTAGCGGGGGAACAGATACGCAGTATTTT.

There are a few counts of this clonotype. The J gene is TRBJ1-1, the V gene TRBV7-9; D gene uncertain. Deletions cut 5 bases from V and 5 bases from J, with 12 bases between. The CDR3 loop spans 13 amino acids. Germline CDR1 reads SEHNR; CDR2 reads FQNEAQ (reference sequence). The CDR3 region has the DNA TGTGCCAGCAGCCCTTCAGAACCTACTGAAGCTTTCTTT. Amino acids: CASSPSEPTEAFF.

The V call is TRBV6-1, the J call TRBJ1-2; perhaps TRBD1 as D (6 bases). CDR3 size: 14 residues. The germline V and J ends were trimmed by 8 bases and 8 bases, with 21 bases remaining between them. Per germline, CDR1 MNHNS and CDR2 SASEGT. In DNA form, the CDR3 reads TGTGCCAGCTCTAACTTTCAAAGGGGGGGCGGCTACACCTTC. Its protein product is CASSNFQRGGGYTF.

This chain joins TRBV6-2 or TRBV6-3 and TRBJ2-3; D gene unclear. The length of the CDR3 is 16 residues. Per germline, CDR1 MNHEY and CDR2 SVGEGT. Trimming cost V 2 bases and J 3 bases, with 15 bases left between them. The CDR3: CASSYPGLSPTDTQYF. The CDR3 DNA follows: TGTGCCAGCAGTTACCCCGGGCTGTCCCCGACAGATACGCAGTATTTT.

Written as DNA, the CDR3 is TGTGCCAGCAGCCCTTGGGACGTTTCGAACACTGAAGCTTTCTTT. This sequence encodes CASSPWDVSNTEAFF. The J gene is TRBJ1-1, the V gene TRBV9, with D tentatively TRBD1 (5 bases). Deletions cut 4 bases from V and 1 base from J, with 14 bases between. The CDR3 sequence is 15 residues long. The germline CDR1 and CDR2 sequences are SGDLS and YYNGEE.

CDR3 sequence (DNA): TGTGCCAGCAGCGAAGGGACCCCTGGTCAGCCCCAGCATTTT. Its translation is CASSEGTPGQPQHF. The chain uses TRBV7-9 and TRBJ1-5; D may be TRBD1 (5 bases). The germline V gene has CDR1 SEHNR and CDR2 FQNEAQ (reference sequence). The CDR3 has 14 residues. V was shortened by 5 bases and J by 6 bases, with 14 bases between the two germline ends.

V gene TRBV14 combines with J gene TRBJ2-7; D uncertain. This CDR3 is 15 amino acids long. Trimming took 3 bases from V and 1 from J, leaving 13 bases between them. CDR1 and CDR2 from the germline V gene are SGHDN and FVKESK. The CDR3 nucleotides read TGTGCCAGCAGCCAGAGCCGACTGGGTTCCTACGAGCAGTACGTC. Protein product: CASSQSRLGSYEQYV.

The chain carries TRBV6-1 and TRBJ2-4; 9 nucleotides agree with TRBD2. The CDR3 is 14 amino acids. The V and J ends lost 6 bases and 3 bases, in that order; junction bases with no gene match: 3. Germline lookup yields CDR1 MNHNS and CDR2 SASEGT. Here the CDR3 DNA reads TGTGCCAGCAGATCGCGGGGGGGCAAAAACATTCAGTACTTC. It translates to CASRSRGGKNIQYF.

This chain connects TRBV20-1 to TRBJ2-1; TRBD1 matches at 7 bases. The length of the CDR3 is 11 residues. Germline values: CDR1 DFQATT, CDR2 SNEGSKA (reference sequence). V dropped 8 bases and J dropped 5; count of bases not matched to a gene: 3. The CDR3 protein is CSLDRNNEQFF. The CDR3 coding sequence is TGCAGTTTGGACAGGAACAATGAGCAGTTCTTC.